The subject of this entry is one TCR beta chain. This entry is derived from a study of blood T cell repertoires in COVID-19. Study in general: Samples taken during acute and convalescent COVID-19 were collected in the United States, Italy and Spain.

The germline V gene has CDR1 GTSNPN and CDR2 SVGIG (reference sequence). This CDR3 comprises 14 residues. V lost 3 bases, J lost 4 bases, and 4 bases stayed unmatched. Sequenced by immunoSEQ multiplex PCR; TCRdb stores in-frame clones only, minus some. The table includes about 170,000 clones, approximately 90% detected once. Material for sequencing was peripheral blood. V gene TRBV30 combines with J gene TRBJ2-5; 11 bases agree with TRBD1. The sequence came from a man aged 45-65 years who had recovered from COVID-19. The CDR3 DNA follows: TGTGCCTGGAGGGGGGACAGGGGGAGAGAGACCCAGTACTTC. Its protein product is CAWRGDRGRETQYF.